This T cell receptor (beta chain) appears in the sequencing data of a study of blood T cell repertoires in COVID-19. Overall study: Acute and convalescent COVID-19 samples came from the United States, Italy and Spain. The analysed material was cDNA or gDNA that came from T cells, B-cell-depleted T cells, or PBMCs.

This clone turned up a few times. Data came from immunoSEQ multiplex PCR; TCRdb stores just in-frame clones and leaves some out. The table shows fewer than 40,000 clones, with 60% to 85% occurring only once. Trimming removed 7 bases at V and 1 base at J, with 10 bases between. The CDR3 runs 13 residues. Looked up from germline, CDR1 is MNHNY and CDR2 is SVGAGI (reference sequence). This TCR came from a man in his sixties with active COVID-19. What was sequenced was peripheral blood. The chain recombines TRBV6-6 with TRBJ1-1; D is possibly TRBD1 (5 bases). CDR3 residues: CASTGGTNTEAFF. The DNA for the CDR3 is TGTGCCAGCACGGGGGGAACGAACACTGAAGCTTTCTTT.